This TCR beta chain was sequenced in a study of T cell repertoires in cytomegalovirus infection. Study in general: Indications of both CMV infection and matching HLA type were provided by public TCR beta signatures.

Each CDR3 protein is one row after TCRdb ran MiXCR on the reads. The repertoire includes 80,000 to 130,000 distinct CDR3 sequences, 20% to 30% of them detected once, and approximately 40% sits in the top ten. A word on this clonotype: Its antigen is unknown.

Whole-study findings and limits: In two of eight donors, the top clonotype was HLA-C-restricted CMV-specific. Carriers of CMV and the relevant HLA type were discriminated by public TCR beta frequency.

This TCR came from a human donor in good health (CMV status not recorded). Some clones in this sample may be carry-over from other donors' samples. The sequenced material came from CD8+ T cells from PBMCs.

CDR3 in amino acids: CASGLGPGIPHF. CDR3 nucleotides: TGTGCTAGTGGTTTGGGGCCAGGGATCCCACATTTT. The chain couples TRBV12-5 to TRBJ1-5; the D gene is possibly TRBD1 (5 bases). The germline V gene encodes CDR1 LGHNT and CDR2 FRNRAP. Trimming took 1 base from V and 16 from J, leaving 14 bases between them. The length of the CDR3 is 12 residues.